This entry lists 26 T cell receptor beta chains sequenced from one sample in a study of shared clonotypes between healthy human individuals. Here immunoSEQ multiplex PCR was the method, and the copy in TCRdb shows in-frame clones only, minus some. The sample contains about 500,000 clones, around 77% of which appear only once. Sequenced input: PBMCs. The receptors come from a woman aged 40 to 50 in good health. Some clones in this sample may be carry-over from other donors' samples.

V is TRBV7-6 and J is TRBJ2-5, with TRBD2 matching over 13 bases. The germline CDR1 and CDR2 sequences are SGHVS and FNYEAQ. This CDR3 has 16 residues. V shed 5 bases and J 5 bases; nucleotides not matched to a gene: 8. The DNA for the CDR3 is TGTGCCAGCAGCGAGCGACTAGCGGGAGGCGGGGAGACCCAGTACTTC. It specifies CASSERLAGGGETQYF.

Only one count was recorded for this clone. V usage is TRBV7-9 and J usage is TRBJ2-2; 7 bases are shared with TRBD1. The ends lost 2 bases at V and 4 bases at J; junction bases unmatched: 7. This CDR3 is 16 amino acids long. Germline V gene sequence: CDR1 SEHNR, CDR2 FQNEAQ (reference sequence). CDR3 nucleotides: TGTGCCAGCAGCTTACAGACAGGGATCCCCACCGGGGAGCTGTTTTTT. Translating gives CASSLQTGIPTGELFF. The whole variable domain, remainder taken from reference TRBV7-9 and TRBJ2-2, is DTGVSQNPRHKITKRGQNVTFRCDPISEHNRLYWYRQTLGQGPEFLTYFQNEAQLEKSRLLSDRFSAERPKGSFSTLEIQRTEQGDSAMYLCASSLQTGIPTGELFFGEGSRLTVL.

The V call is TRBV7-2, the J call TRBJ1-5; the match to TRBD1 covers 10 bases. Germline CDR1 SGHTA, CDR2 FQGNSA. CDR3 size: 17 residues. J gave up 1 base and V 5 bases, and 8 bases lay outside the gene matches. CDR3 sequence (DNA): TGTGCCAGCAGCCCTCGGACAGGGGGAAGAAGCAATCAGCCCCAGCATTTT. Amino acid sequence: CASSPRTGGRSNQPQHF.

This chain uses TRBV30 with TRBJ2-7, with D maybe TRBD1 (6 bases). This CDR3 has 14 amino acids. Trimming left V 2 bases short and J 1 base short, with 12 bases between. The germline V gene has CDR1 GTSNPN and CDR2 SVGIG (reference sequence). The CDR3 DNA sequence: TGTGCCTGGAGTCGCACAGGGTTTTCCTACGAGCAGTACTTC. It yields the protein CAWSRTGFSYEQYF.

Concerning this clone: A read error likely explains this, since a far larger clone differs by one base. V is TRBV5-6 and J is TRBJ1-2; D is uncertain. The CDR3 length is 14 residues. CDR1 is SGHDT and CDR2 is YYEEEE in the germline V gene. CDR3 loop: CASGLAMDGYGYTF. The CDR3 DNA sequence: TGTGCCAGCGGCTTGGCCATGGACGGCTATGGCTACACCTTC.

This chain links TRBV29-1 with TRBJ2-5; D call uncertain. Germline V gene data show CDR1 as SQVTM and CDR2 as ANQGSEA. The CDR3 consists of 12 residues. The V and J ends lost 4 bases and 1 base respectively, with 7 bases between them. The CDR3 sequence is CSVVDPQETQYF. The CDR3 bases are TGCAGCGTTGTGGATCCCCAAGAGACCCAGTACTTC. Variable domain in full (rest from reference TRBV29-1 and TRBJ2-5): SAVISQKPSRDICQRGTSLTIQCQVDSQVTMMFWYRQQPGQSLTLIATANQGSEATYESGFVIDKFPISRPNLTFSTLTVSNMSPEDSSIYLCSVVDPQETQYFGPGTRLLVL.

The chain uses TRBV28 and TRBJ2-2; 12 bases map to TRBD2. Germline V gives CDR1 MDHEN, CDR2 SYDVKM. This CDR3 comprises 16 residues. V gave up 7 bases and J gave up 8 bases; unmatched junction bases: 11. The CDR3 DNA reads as TGTGCCAGCACTCGCATACTAGCGGGAGGAGGAGGGGAGCTGTTTTTT. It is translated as CASTRILAGGGGELFF.

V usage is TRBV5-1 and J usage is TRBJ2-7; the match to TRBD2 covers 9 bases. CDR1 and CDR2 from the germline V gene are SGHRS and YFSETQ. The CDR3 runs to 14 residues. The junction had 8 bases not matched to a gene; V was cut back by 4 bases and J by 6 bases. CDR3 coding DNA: TGCGCCAGCAGCCCCTTAGCGGGAGTTTTCGAGCAGTACTTC. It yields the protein CASSPLAGVFEQYF.

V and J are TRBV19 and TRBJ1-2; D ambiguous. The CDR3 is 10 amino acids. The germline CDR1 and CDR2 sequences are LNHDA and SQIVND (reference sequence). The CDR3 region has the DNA TGTGCGACTGGGTCCTATGGCTACACCTTC. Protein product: CATGSYGYTF.

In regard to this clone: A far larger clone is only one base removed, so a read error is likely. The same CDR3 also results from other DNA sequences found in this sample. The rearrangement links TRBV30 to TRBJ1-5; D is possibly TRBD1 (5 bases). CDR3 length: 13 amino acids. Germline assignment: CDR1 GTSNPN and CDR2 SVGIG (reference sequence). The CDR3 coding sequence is TGTGCTTGGGCAGACAGTTTCAATCAGCCCCAGCATTTT. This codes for CAWADSFNQPQHF.

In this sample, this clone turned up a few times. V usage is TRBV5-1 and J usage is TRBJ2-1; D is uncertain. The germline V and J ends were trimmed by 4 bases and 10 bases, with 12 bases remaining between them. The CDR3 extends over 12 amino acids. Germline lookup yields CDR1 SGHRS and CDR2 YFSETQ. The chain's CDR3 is CASSPPGREQFF. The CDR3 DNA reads TGCGCCAGCAGCCCCCCCGGCAGAGAGCAGTTCTTC.

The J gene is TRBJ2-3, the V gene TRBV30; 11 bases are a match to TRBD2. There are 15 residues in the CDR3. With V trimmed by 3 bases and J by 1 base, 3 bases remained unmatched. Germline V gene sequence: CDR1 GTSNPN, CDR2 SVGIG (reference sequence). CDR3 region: CAWRKTSGGTDTQYF. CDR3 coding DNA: TGTGCCTGGAGAAAGACTAGCGGGGGCACAGATACGCAGTATTTT.

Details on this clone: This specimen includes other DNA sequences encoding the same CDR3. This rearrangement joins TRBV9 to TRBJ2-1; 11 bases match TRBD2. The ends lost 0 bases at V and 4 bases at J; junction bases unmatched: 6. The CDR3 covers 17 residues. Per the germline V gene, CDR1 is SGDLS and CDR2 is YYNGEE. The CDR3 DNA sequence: TGTGCCAGCAGCGTAGTAGGAGGGACTAGCGGTTACAATGAGCAGTTCTTC. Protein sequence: CASSVVGGTSGYNEQFF.

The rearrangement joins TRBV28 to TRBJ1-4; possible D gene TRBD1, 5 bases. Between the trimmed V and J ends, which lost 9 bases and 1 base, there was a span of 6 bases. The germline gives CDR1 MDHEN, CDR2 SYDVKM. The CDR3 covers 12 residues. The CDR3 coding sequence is TGTGCCAGTGGGGGAACTAATGAAAAACTGTTTTTT. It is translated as CASGGTNEKLFF.

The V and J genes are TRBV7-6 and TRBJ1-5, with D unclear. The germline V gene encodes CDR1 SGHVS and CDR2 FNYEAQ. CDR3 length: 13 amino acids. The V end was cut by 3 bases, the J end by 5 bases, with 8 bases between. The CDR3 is CASSFSDHQPQHF. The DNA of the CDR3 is TGTGCCAGCAGCTTCTCAGATCATCAGCCCCAGCATTTT.

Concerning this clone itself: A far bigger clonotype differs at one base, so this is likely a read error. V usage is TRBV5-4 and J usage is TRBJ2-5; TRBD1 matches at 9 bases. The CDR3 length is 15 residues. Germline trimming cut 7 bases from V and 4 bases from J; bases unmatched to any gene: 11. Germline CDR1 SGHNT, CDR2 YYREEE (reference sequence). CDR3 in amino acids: CASGLRTGEVETQYF. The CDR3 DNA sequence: TGTGCCAGCGGCCTGCGGACAGGGGAGGTAGAGACCCAGTACTTC.

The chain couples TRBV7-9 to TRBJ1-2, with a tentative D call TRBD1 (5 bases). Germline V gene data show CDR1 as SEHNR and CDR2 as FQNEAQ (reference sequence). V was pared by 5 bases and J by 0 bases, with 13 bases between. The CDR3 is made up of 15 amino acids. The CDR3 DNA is TGTGCCAGCAGCCCAACGAGGGGTACTAACTATGGCTACACCTTC. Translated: CASSPTRGTNYGYTF. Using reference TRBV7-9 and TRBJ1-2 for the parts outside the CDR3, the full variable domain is DTGVSQNPRHKITKRGQNVTFRCDPISEHNRLYWYRQTLGQGPEFLTYFQNEAQLEKSRLLSDRFSAERPKGSFSTLEIQRTEQGDSAMYLCASSPTRGTNYGYTFGSGTRLTVV.

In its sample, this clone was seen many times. The CDR3 here is CAWSISRNTEAFF. The CDR3 DNA is TGTGCCTGGAGTATATCACGGAACACTGAAGCTTTCTTT. The J gene is TRBJ1-1, the V gene TRBV30; no clear D. The germline gives CDR1 GTSNPN, CDR2 SVGIG (reference sequence). V shed 2 bases and J shed 1 base, with 8 bases lying between them. This CDR3 contains 13 residues.

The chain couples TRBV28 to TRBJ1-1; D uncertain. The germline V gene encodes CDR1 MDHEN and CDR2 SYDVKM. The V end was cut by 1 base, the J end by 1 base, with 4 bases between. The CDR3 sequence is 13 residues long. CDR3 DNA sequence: TGTGCCAGCAGTTTATTCGGGAACACTGAAGCTTTCTTT. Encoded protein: CASSLFGNTEAFF.

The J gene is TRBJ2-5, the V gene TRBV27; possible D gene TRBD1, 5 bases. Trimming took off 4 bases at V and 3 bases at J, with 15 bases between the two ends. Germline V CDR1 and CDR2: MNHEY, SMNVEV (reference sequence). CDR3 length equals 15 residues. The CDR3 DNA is TGTGCCAGCAGTTCCTCAGGGTTGGTGAAAGAGACCCAGTACTTC. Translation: CASSSSGLVKETQYF.

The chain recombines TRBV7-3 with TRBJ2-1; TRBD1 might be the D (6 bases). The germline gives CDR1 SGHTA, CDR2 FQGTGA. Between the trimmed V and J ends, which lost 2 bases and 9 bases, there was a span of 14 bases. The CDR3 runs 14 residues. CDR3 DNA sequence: TGTGCCAGCAGCTTAGCCGGTGGACAGATTGAGCAGTTCTTC. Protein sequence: CASSLAGGQIEQFF.

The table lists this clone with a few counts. The CDR3 DNA sequence: TGTGCCAGCAGTCTCGACAACGTTTACGAGCAGTACTTC. The encoded protein is CASSLDNVYEQYF. The chain carries TRBV2 and TRBJ2-7; D is uncertain. The germline V gene has CDR1 SNHLY and CDR2 FYNNEI. The CDR3 has 13 residues. V was shortened by 5 bases and J by 4 bases, with 12 bases between the two germline ends. Full variable domain (rest looked up from reference TRBV2 and TRBJ2-7): EPEVTQTPSHQVTQMGQEVILRCVPISNHLYFYWYRQILGQKVEFLVSFYNNEISEKSEIFDDQFSVERPDGSNFTLKIRSTKLEDSAMYFCASSLDNVYEQYFGPGTRLTVT.

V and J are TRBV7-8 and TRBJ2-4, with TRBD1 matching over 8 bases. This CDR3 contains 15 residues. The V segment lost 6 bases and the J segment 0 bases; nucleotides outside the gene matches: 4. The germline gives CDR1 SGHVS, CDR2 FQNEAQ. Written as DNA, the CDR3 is TGTGCCAGCAGTCGGGACAGGACAGCCAAAAACATTCAGTACTTC. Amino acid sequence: CASSRDRTAKNIQYF.

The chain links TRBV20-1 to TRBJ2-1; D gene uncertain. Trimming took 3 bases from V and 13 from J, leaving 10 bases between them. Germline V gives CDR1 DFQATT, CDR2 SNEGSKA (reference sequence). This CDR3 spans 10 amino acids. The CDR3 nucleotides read TGCAGTGCTAGCGTGATTCATCAGTTCTTC. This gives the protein CSASVIHQFF.

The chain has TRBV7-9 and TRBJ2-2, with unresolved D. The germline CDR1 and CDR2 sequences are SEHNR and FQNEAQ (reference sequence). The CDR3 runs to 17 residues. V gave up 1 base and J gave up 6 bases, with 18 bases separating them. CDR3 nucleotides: TGTGCCAGCAGCTTAGGTCCGGATGGAAGGTCATCCGGGGAGCTGTTTTTT. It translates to CASSLGPDGRSSGELFF. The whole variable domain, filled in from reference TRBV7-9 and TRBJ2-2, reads DTGVSQNPRHKITKRGQNVTFRCDPISEHNRLYWYRQTLGQGPEFLTYFQNEAQLEKSRLLSDRFSAERPKGSFSTLEIQRTEQGDSAMYLCASSLGPDGRSSGELFFGEGSRLTVL.

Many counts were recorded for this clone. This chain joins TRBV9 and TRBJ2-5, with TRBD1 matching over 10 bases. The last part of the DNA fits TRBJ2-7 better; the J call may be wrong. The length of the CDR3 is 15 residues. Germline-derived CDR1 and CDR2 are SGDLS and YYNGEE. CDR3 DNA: TGTGCCAGCAGCGAGGGACAGGGGTGGTCCTACGAGCAGTACTTC. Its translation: CASSEGQGWSYEQYF.